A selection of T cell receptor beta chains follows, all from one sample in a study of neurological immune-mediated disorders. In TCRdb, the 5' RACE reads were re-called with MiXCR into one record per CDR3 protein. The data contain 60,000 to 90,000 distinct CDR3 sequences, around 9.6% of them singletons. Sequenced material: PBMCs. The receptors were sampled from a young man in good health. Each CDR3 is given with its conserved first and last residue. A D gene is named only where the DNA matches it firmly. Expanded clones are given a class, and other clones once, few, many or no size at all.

TGTGCCATCAGAGCGACAGGGGGCGACACCGGGGAGCTGTTTTTT CAIRATGGDTGELFF TRBV10-3 TRBD1 TRBJ2-2 many
TGTGCCAGTCGGGACCGAGCGTATTCCTACAATGAGCAGTTCTTC CASRDRAYSYNEQFF TRBV27 . TRBJ2-1 many
TGTGCCATCCAGGGTATGGTTTACAATGAGCAGTTCTTC CAIQGMVYNEQFF TRBV10-3 . TRBJ2-1 many
TGTGCCAGCAGTTTATGGGGGGAGGAGACCCAGTACTTC CASSLWGEETQYF TRBV12-3/TRBV12-4 . TRBJ2-5 many
TGCAGTGCCCCGAAGGGAACAGGGTCAACTGAAGCTTTCTTT CSAPKGTGSTEAFF TRBV20-1 . TRBJ1-1 many
TGTGCCAGCAGCTTAGTTCAGGGACGTGCGCCCCAGCATTTT CASSLVQGRAPQHF TRBV7-2 . TRBJ1-5 many
TGTGCCAGCAGTGAAGGACAGACTCGGGGCCAGCCCCAGCATTTT CASSEGQTRGQPQHF TRBV2 . TRBJ1-5 many
TGCGCCAGCAGCTTGGTAGCGGGAGGGTCGGCAGATACGCAGTATTTT CASSLVAGGSADTQYF TRBV5-1 TRBD2 TRBJ2-3 .
TGTGCCCTCGGACTAGCGGGAGGGGGTAACACAGATACGCAGTATTTT CALGLAGGGNTDTQYF TRBV10-3 TRBD2 TRBJ2-3 many
TGCAGTGCTAGAGACCAGGGGGCAGTTTACAATCAGCCCCAGCATTTT CSARDQGAVYNQPQHF TRBV20-1 TRBD1 TRBJ1-5 many
TGCAGTGCTAGAGAACTAGCGGGAGGGCCGAACACCGGGGAGCTGTTTTTT CSARELAGGPNTGELFF TRBV20-1 TRBD2 TRBJ2-2 few
TGTGCCAGCAGCCTGTACGGTGCCTTGGATACTGAAGCTTTCTTT CASSLYGALDTEAFF TRBV14 . TRBJ1-1 many
TGTGCCAGCAGCTCCACGGCTAGCGGGTTCTACGAGCAGTACTTC CASSSTASGFYEQYF TRBV12-3/TRBV12-4 TRBD2 TRBJ2-7 many
TGTGCCAGCAGCTCACAGGGGGCGGGGTACGAGCAGTACTTC CASSSQGAGYEQYF TRBV7-8 TRBD1 TRBJ2-7 .
TGCAGCGTTGAAGATCCAAGGACAGGGAGGAACATTCAGTACTTC CSVEDPRTGRNIQYF TRBV29-1 TRBD1 TRBJ2-4 many
TGTGCCAGCAGTTTACAGGGGACAGGGGTAGGTGAAGCTTTCTTT CASSLQGTGVGEAFF TRBV12-3/TRBV12-4 TRBD1 TRBJ1-1 many
TGCGCCAGCAGCCAAGAACCCGGGACATACCAAGAGACCCAGTACTTC CASSQEPGTYQETQYF TRBV4-1 . TRBJ2-5 .
TGCGCCAGCAGCCAGGGCGACTGGGACAACAATGAGCAGTTCTTC CASSQGDWDNNEQFF TRBV4-1 . TRBJ2-1 many
TGCGCCAGCAAAGCTCTCACTACCTACGAGCAGTACTTC CASKALTTYEQYF TRBV5-1 . TRBJ2-7 many
TGTGCCAGCTTATCAGATTTTAGGGGCGCTGAAGCTTTCTTT CASLSDFRGAEAFF TRBV7-9 . TRBJ1-1 many
TGCGCCAGAAGCTTGGAAGGGAGAGGCTACGAGCAATACTTC CARSLEGRGYEQYF TRBV5-1 . TRBJ2-7 .
TGCAGTGCTAGTAGCCCCCTAGCGGGAGTAGCGGCAGATACGCAGTATTTT CSASSPLAGVAADTQYF TRBV20-1 TRBD2 TRBJ2-3 many
TGCGCCAGCAGCTATGACCGGACAGGGATTTTCATCAGCCCTGGGGCCAACGTCCTGACTTTC CASSYDRTGIFISPGANVLTF TRBV5-1 TRBD1 TRBJ2-6 many
TGTGCCAGCAGCTTAGCGGGACAGAGTAAGAATGAGCAGTTCTTC CASSLAGQSKNEQFF TRBV7-8 TRBD1 TRBJ2-1 many
TGTGCCAGCAGCTTAGCAATGGGGCTCAGGGAGACCCAGTACTTC CASSLAMGLRETQYF TRBV7-6 . TRBJ2-5 many
TGTGCCAGCAGCCCGAGGCCGGAGGCACAGGAGCAGTACTTC CASSPRPEAQEQYF TRBV6-1 . TRBJ2-7 .
TGTGCCAACAGTTTTCAGAGCGAGCAGTACTTC CANSFQSEQYF TRBV28 . TRBJ2-7 .
TGTGCCAGCAGTGACCCGGCTGGGGGGGGGGACACCGGGGAGCTGTTTTTT CASSDPAGGGDTGELFF TRBV6-5 TRBD2 TRBJ2-2 few
TGTGCCAGCAGCTTAGATGCGGATAATGAGCAGTTCTTC CASSLDADNEQFF TRBV7-6 . TRBJ2-1 many
TGTGCCATCAGTGTTGGTCAAACCAATGAGCAGTTCTTC CAISVGQTNEQFF TRBV10-3 . TRBJ2-1 many
TGCGCCAGCAGGCTTTCGGACACTGAAGCTTTCTTT CASRLSDTEAFF TRBV4-1 . TRBJ1-1 many
TGTGCCAGCAGTTCCCGGGGGGCAGATACGCAGTATTTT CASSSRGADTQYF TRBV6-2/TRBV6-3 TRBD2 TRBJ2-3 many
TGTGCCAGCAGCTTTGAGCAGTTCTTC CASSFEQFF TRBV7-9 . TRBJ2-1 many
TGCAGTGCGACGGGACTAGCGGGAGTGTTGGAGACCCAGTACTTC CSATGLAGVLETQYF TRBV20-1 TRBD2 TRBJ2-5 many
TGTGCCATCAGTGGGACTATCCAGGGACAAGGGGCTTACGAGCAGTACTTC CAISGTIQGQGAYEQYF TRBV10-3 . TRBJ2-7 .
TGTGCCAGCAGCTTTGAACAGGGAACGAAAAACAATGAGCAGTTCTTC CASSFEQGTKNNEQFF TRBV7-9 . TRBJ2-1 many
TGCAGTGCTAGAGATTATCTCGTACAGGGGGCGCATCAGCCCCAGCATTTT CSARDYLVQGAHQPQHF TRBV20-1 TRBD1 TRBJ1-5 many
TGCGCCAGCAGGCGAGGACAGGGGACCACTGAAGCTTTCTTT CASRRGQGTTEAFF TRBV5-1 TRBD1 TRBJ1-1 many
TGCGCCAGCAGCTTAGAGACGGGACATGGCTACACCTTC CASSLETGHGYTF TRBV5-1 . TRBJ1-2 many
TGTGCCAGCAGTGAAGATGGTAGCGGCTTCTACAATGAGCAGTTCTTC CASSEDGSGFYNEQFF TRBV6-1 . TRBJ2-1 many
TGTGCCAGTAGTCCCCTATCCTACGGGAACACTGAAGCTTTCTTT CASSPLSYGNTEAFF TRBV19 . TRBJ1-1 many
TGTGCCATCAGTGACTCTACGGATGAGCAGTTCTTC CAISDSTDEQFF TRBV10-3 . TRBJ2-1 many
TGCAGTGCCCGGACTAGCGCGAGCACAGATACGCAGTATTTT CSARTSASTDTQYF TRBV20-1 TRBD2 TRBJ2-3 many
TGCAGTGCTAGACCAGGCAGTTCCTACGAGCAGTACTTC CSARPGSSYEQYF TRBV20-1 . TRBJ2-7 many
TGTGCCAGCAGTCGGACTAGCGGTTTCTACGAGCAGTACTTC CASSRTSGFYEQYF TRBV12-3/TRBV12-4 TRBD2 TRBJ2-7 .
TGCAGCGTTGAAGATAAGGGCGGGAGTTATACAGATACGCAGTATTTT CSVEDKGGSYTDTQYF TRBV29-1 TRBD2 TRBJ2-3 many
TGTGCCAGCAGCTCCACACGACAGGGGACCTGGACCTACGAGCAGTACTTC CASSSTRQGTWTYEQYF TRBV12-3/TRBV12-4 TRBD1 TRBJ2-7 many
TGCGCCAGCAGCCTCGGACTAGCGCGAGGGGAGCAGTACTTC CASSLGLARGEQYF TRBV5-1 TRBD2 TRBJ2-7 many
TGTGCCAGCAGTCCGACAGGGGGCCAGGGCTACGAGCAGTACTTC CASSPTGGQGYEQYF TRBV28 TRBD1 TRBJ2-7 many
TGCAGTGCTAGAGATAGGACACTCCCCACGAACACCGGGGAGCTGTTTTTT CSARDRTLPTNTGELFF TRBV20-1 . TRBJ2-2 many
TGTGCCAGCAGCTTAAAAGGGACGGTCCAAGAGACCCAGTACTTC CASSLKGTVQETQYF TRBV11-1 . TRBJ2-5 many
TGCAGCCCTCGGGGGTGGGAGGGTTTTCCCGCCCTTAGCACAGATACGCAGTATTTT CSPRGWEGFPALSTDTQYF TRBV20-1 TRBD2 TRBJ2-3 many
TGTGCCAGCAGTGGGGGACTAGCCAACCGAGAGACCCAGTACTTC CASSGGLANRETQYF TRBV2 TRBD2 TRBJ2-5 many
TGCAGTGCTAGGCCACAACTAGCGTTCTCCTACAATGAGCAGTTCTTC CSARPQLAFSYNEQFF TRBV20-1 TRBD2 TRBJ2-1 many
TGCAGTGCTACCCGGCTAGCGGGAAGTAGCGAGCAGTACTTC CSATRLAGSSEQYF TRBV20-1 TRBD2 TRBJ2-7 many
TGTGCCAGCAGCTCTCCGGGACAGCACACAGATACGCAGTATTTT CASSSPGQHTDTQYF TRBV7-2 TRBD1 TRBJ2-3 .
TGCGCCAGCAGCCGGGACTCTAACTATGGCTACACCTTC CASSRDSNYGYTF TRBV5-1 . TRBJ1-2 many
TGTGCCAGCAGCAAAACTAGCGGGGGGAAGATCGAGACCCAGTACTTC CASSKTSGGKIETQYF TRBV21-1 . TRBJ2-5 many
TGTGCCAGCAGCTTCACCGGGACAGGCTATGGCTACACCTTC CASSFTGTGYGYTF TRBV7-2 TRBD1 TRBJ1-2 many